One sample yielded the 15 T cell receptor beta chains listed below, sequenced in a study of vaccination and CD4 T cells after COVID-19. Cultured CD4+ T cell DNA was sequenced using the Oncomine TCR Beta short-read assay. TCRdb reprocessed the PCR reads via MiXCR and lists one record per CDR3 protein. Found here are 20,000 or so distinct CDR3 sequences, nearly 50% of them singletons; the top ten hold around 5.5%. These receptors are not linked to any known antigen. Treatment of the sample: approximately nine-day PBMC culture with coronavirus spike peptide pools or control peptides (ViraFEST assay). Sequenced sample: CD4+ T cells from blood, cultured in vitro. The receptor source for this set is a human donor who had recovered from COVID-19.

This clonotype was picked up a small number of times. The V call is TRBV7-9, the J call TRBJ1-4, with D possibly matching TRBD1 (6 bases). Germline V gene lookup returns CDR1 SEHNR and CDR2 FQNEAQ (reference sequence). The CDR3 extends over 14 amino acids. V lost 3 bases and J 4 bases, leaving 9 bases between the germline ends. In DNA, the CDR3 is TGTGCCAGCAGCTTTGGACAGAATAATGAAAAACTGTTTTTT. This sequence encodes CASSFGQNNEKLFF.

The chain joins TRBV7-9 to TRBJ2-5, with D uncertain. CDR3 size: 10 residues. In germline, CDR1 is SEHNR, CDR2 FQNEAQ (reference sequence). V was clipped by 3 bases and J by 5 bases, with 1 base between them. Here the CDR3 reads CASSFETQYF. The CDR3 bases are TGTGCCAGCAGCTTCGAGACCCAGTACTTC.

This clonotype showed up just a few times. The chain is built from TRBV27 and TRBJ2-7; no definite D call. V shed 5 bases and J shed 5 bases, with 13 bases lying between them. The CDR3 is made up of 13 amino acids. Looked up from germline, CDR1 is MNHEY and CDR2 is SMNVEV (reference sequence). The CDR3 DNA reads as TGTGCCAGCAGTACTCGTGGGAACGACGAGCAGTACTTC. This sequence encodes CASSTRGNDEQYF.

The chain combines TRBV7-9 with TRBJ2-7, with D perhaps TRBD2 (6 bases). The CDR3 spans 15 residues. Germline CDR1 reads SEHNR; CDR2 reads FQNEAQ (reference sequence). V gave up 5 bases and J gave up 3 bases, with 17 bases separating them. The CDR3 reads CASSLPYGGSYEQYF. The CDR3 DNA is TGTGCCAGCAGCCTACCCTACGGGGGTAGCTACGAGCAGTACTTC.

The chain has TRBV20-1 and TRBJ2-2; 11 bases align to TRBD2. The V and J ends lost 2 bases and 6 bases, in that order; junction bases with no gene match: 2. Germline V gives CDR1 DFQATT, CDR2 SNEGSKA (reference sequence). The CDR3 is 14 residues long. CDR3 bases: TGCAGTGCTAGACAACTAGCGGGAGCCGGGGAGCTGTTTTTT. Translation: CSARQLAGAGELFF.

This clonotype showed up just a few times. The J gene is TRBJ1-5, the V gene TRBV2; perhaps TRBD1 as D (5 bases). This CDR3 region has 12 residues. V lost 5 bases to trimming and J lost 9 bases, with 11 bases between them. Germline V gives CDR1 SNHLY, CDR2 FYNNEI. This chain's CDR3 is CASSRGETPQHF. CDR3 nucleotide sequence: TGTGCCAGCAGTCGGGGGGAGACGCCCCAGCATTTT. Variable domain in full (rest from reference TRBV2 and TRBJ1-5): EPEVTQTPSHQVTQMGQEVILRCVPISNHLYFYWYRQILGQKVEFLVSFYNNEISEKSEIFDDQFSVERPDGSNFTLKIRSTKLEDSAMYFCASSRGETPQHFGDGTRLSIL.

V and J are TRBV6-1 and TRBJ2-1; 11 bases match TRBD2. The CDR3 sequence is 15 residues long. V gave up 6 bases and J gave up 6 bases; unmatched junction bases: 7. Germline V gives CDR1 MNHNS, CDR2 SASEGT. The CDR3 bases are TGTGCCAGCAGGGCGGGACTAGCGGCTAGCAATGAGCAGTTCTTC. It codes for CASRAGLAASNEQFF.

The rearrangement joins TRBV5-1 to TRBJ2-5; the D gene is possibly TRBD2 (6 bases). The CDR3 length is 12 residues. Germline CDR1 reads SGHRS; CDR2 reads YFSETQ. V dropped 6 bases and J dropped 0 bases, with 6 bases sitting between them. CDR3 sequence (DNA): TGCGCCAGCACGGGGGACCAAGAGACCCAGTACTTC. Residues: CASTGDQETQYF.

The chain employs TRBV5-4 and TRBJ2-5, with D perhaps matching TRBD1 (6 bases). CDR1 is SGHNT and CDR2 is YYREEE in the germline V gene (reference sequence). V was shortened by 6 bases and J by 1 base, with 10 bases between the two germline ends. The CDR3 contains 13 residues. CDR3 amino acids: CASKQGIQETQYF. The CDR3 bases are TGTGCCAGCAAACAGGGTATCCAAGAGACCCAGTACTTC.

This chain links TRBV6-2 or TRBV6-3 with TRBJ1-4; D is undetermined. The germline CDR1 and CDR2 sequences are MNHEY and SVGEGT. Trimming removed 7 bases from V and 7 bases from J, with 13 bases in between. The CDR3 runs to 13 residues. This chain's CDR3 is CASNDRMGEKLFF. CDR3 nucleotides: TGTGCCAGCAACGACCGGATGGGTGAAAAACTGTTTTTT.

This chain joins TRBV11-3 and TRBJ2-5; 12 nucleotides align to TRBD1. CDR1 and CDR2 from the germline V gene are SGHNT and YENEEA. V gave up 5 bases and J gave up 5 bases; unmatched junction bases: 9. CDR3 length: 16 residues. The CDR3 is CASSAWDRGQGETQYF. The CDR3 DNA reads TGTGCCAGCAGCGCCTGGGACAGGGGGCAGGGTGAGACCCAGTACTTC.

The table lists this clonotype with a few counts. The genes are TRBV11-1 and TRBJ1-1, with D unresolved. CDR3 length equals 15 residues. V lost 1 base and J lost 3, with 12 bases in between. Germline V CDR1 and CDR2: SGHAT, FQDESV (reference sequence). CDR3 sequence (DNA): TGTGCCAGCAGCTTAGGTGTTGGAGGTGACACTGAAGCTTTCTTT. This gives the protein CASSLGVGGDTEAFF.

This clonotype came up once. The chain combines TRBV10-1 with TRBJ2-2, with 7 bases matching TRBD2. The CDR3 is 14 residues long. Germline trimming cut 4 bases from V and 5 bases from J; bases unmatched to any gene: 4. CDR1 WNHNN and CDR2 SYGVQD come from the germline V gene (reference sequence). Here the CDR3 reads CASSAGGRTGELFF. The CDR3 region has the DNA TGCGCCAGCAGTGCGGGAGGAAGGACCGGGGAGCTGTTTTTT.

This clonotype was detected once. The V and J genes are TRBV10-3 and TRBJ2-3, with TRBD2 matching over 9 bases. With 6 bases clipped from V and 3 bases from J, the junction kept 10 bases outside the gene matches. Germline V gives CDR1 ENHRY, CDR2 SYGVKD. This CDR3 region has 16 residues. As DNA, the CDR3 is TGTGCCATCAGGACGGAGGGACTAGCCCCAACAGATACGCAGTATTTT. Its translation is CAIRTEGLAPTDTQYF.

The sample holds one count of this clonotype. CDR3 nucleotide sequence: TGTGCCAGCAGTTCATCGACAGGGGGCACTGAAGCTTTCTTT. This gives the protein CASSSSTGGTEAFF. The V and J genes are TRBV12-3 or TRBV12-4 and TRBJ1-1; 9 bases agree with TRBD1. CDR3 size: 14 residues. V dropped 4 bases and J dropped 4; count of bases not matched to a gene: 4.